The 30 T cell receptor beta chains below were found in one sample sequenced in a study of T cell repertoires in cytomegalovirus infection. These receptors have no identified antigens. TCRdb reanalysed the reads using MiXCR and keeps one entry per CDR3 protein. Altogether 370,000 or so distinct CDR3 sequences are present, about 35% being singletons, with the ten largest covering approximately 13%. The sequenced sample was cultured PBMCs, obtained from culture after CMV antigen stimulation. All receptors derive from a human donor in good health (CMV status not recorded). Some clones in this sample may be carry-over from other donors' samples.

V and J are TRBV6-2 or TRBV6-3 and TRBJ2-1; 7 nucleotides agree with TRBD1. In germline, CDR1 is MNHEY, CDR2 SVGEGT. V lost 2 bases and J lost 7; bases outside the gene matches: 2. The CDR3 has 13 amino acids. The CDR3 coding sequence is TGTGCCAGCAGTTACCCCAGGGGGAATGAGCAGTTCTTC. Encoded protein: CASSYPRGNEQFF.

This clonotype was detected once. This CDR3 reads CASSFYSGPYEQYF. In nucleotides, the CDR3 is TGTGCCAGCAGTTTTTATAGCGGCCCTTACGAGCAGTACTTC. V usage is TRBV28 and J usage is TRBJ2-7, with D maybe TRBD2 (6 bases). The length of the CDR3 is 14 residues. Per germline, CDR1 MDHEN and CDR2 SYDVKM. V was trimmed by 3 bases and J by 4 bases, leaving 13 bases between them.

This clonotype was counted only a few times. This rearrangement joins TRBV12-3 or TRBV12-4 to TRBJ2-5; no clear D. The CDR3 contains 13 residues. Trimming cost V 2 bases and J 5 bases, with 9 bases left between them. DNA for the CDR3: TGTGCCAGCAGTTTATACCCCGGGGAGACCCAGTACTTC. This sequence encodes CASSLYPGETQYF.

The rearrangement links TRBV7-4 to TRBJ2-1, with TRBD2 matching 8 bases. CDR3 length: 15 residues. The germline V gene has CDR1 SGHVT and CDR2 SQSDAQ. V lost 5 bases, J lost 6 bases, and 9 bases stayed unmatched. CDR3: CASSPGTSYSNEQFF. CDR3 nucleotide sequence: TGTGCCAGCAGCCCCGGGACTAGTTATTCCAATGAGCAGTTCTTC.

DNA of the CDR3: TGTGCCAGCAGCTTAACTATGACCGGGGAGCTGTTTTTT. Its translation: CASSLTMTGELFF. This chain joins TRBV11-2 and TRBJ2-2; D is unresolved. Germline CDR1 reads SGHAT; CDR2 reads FQNNGV. V lost 2 bases, J lost 5 bases, and 6 bases lay in between. The CDR3 is 13 amino acids.

This chain connects TRBV4-3 to TRBJ2-7; 12 bases map to TRBD2. The CDR3 contains 18 residues. The germline V gene has CDR1 LGHNA and CDR2 YSLEER. The V gene end was trimmed by 4 bases and the J gene end by 0 bases; junction bases not matched to a gene: 10. CDR3 region: CASSRGTSGRYFSYEQYV. In DNA form, the CDR3 reads TGCGCCAGCAGCCGCGGGACTAGCGGGCGGTACTTCTCCTACGAGCAGTACGTC.

The chain combines TRBV14 with TRBJ2-1; D unclear. The CDR3 consists of 16 residues. V lost 2 bases to trimming and J lost 2 bases, with 13 bases between them. In germline, CDR1 is SGHDN, CDR2 FVKESK. The CDR3 DNA reads as TGTGCCAGCAGCCAAATGGGAAGTGCCACCTACAATGAGCAGTTCTTC. Translation gives CASSQMGSATYNEQFF.

The chain is built from TRBV7-2 and TRBJ1-1; no clear D gene. From germline, CDR1 is SGHTA and CDR2 FQGNSA. The CDR3 is 13 residues long. V was shortened by 1 base and J by 5 bases, with 8 bases between the two germline ends. This CDR3 is CASSLEGLTEAFF. The CDR3 coding sequence is TGTGCCAGCAGCTTAGAGGGTTTGACTGAAGCTTTCTTT.

In its sample, this clonotype was seen a few times. The rearrangement uses TRBV7-4 and TRBJ1-2, with D unresolved. This CDR3 has 14 amino acids. Germline CDR1 SGHVT, CDR2 SQSDAQ. The germline V and J ends were trimmed by 1 base and 7 bases, with 13 bases remaining between them. The CDR3: CASSLGSPRFGYTF. In nucleotides, the CDR3 is TGTGCCAGCAGCTTAGGATCCCCACGTTTTGGCTACACCTTC.

The count of this clonotype is one. This chain uses TRBV6-1 with TRBJ1-3, with TRBD1 as a possible D gene (6 bases). The CDR3 is 16 amino acids. V was pared by 6 bases and J by 7 bases, with 22 bases between. Germline V gene sequence: CDR1 MNHNS, CDR2 SASEGT. In DNA, the CDR3 is TGTGCCAGCAGCCCTAACAGGGTGAGCCATTGGAACACCATATATTTT. Amino acids: CASSPNRVSHWNTIYF.

This clonotype has a count of ten or more. The chain combines TRBV7-8 with TRBJ2-7, with D possibly matching TRBD2 (5 bases). The CDR3 is 15 amino acids. Trimming took off 4 bases at V and 0 bases at J, with 13 bases between the two ends. CDR1 and CDR2 from the germline V gene are SGHVS and FQNEAQ. The CDR3 region has the DNA TGTGCCAGCAGCTCTCACCAGGAGGCCTCCTACGAGCAGTACTTC. Protein sequence: CASSSHQEASYEQYF. The full variable domain, completed using reference TRBV7-8 and TRBJ2-7, is GAGVSQSPRYKVAKRGQDVALRCDPISGHVSLFWYQQALGQGPEFLTYFQNEAQLDKSGLPSDRFFAERPEGSVSTLKIQRTQQEDSAVYLCASSSHQEASYEQYFGPGTRLTVT.

This rearrangement joins TRBV18 to TRBJ1-1, with D perhaps TRBD1 (5 bases). The V and J ends lost 3 bases and 3 bases respectively, with 14 bases between them. This CDR3 comprises 15 residues. Germline loops: CDR1 KGHSH, CDR2 LQKENI. CDR3 nucleotide sequence: TGTGCCAGCTCACCGCAACTACAGGACCACACTGAAGCTTTCTTT. Amino acid sequence: CASSPQLQDHTEAFF.

There are many counts of this clonotype. DNA for the CDR3: TGTGCCAGCAGCCCTGGGACAGCCCACAATCAGCCCCAGCATTTT. Residues: CASSPGTAHNQPQHF. The chain has TRBV7-2 and TRBJ1-5; 7 bases are a match to TRBD1. Trimming took 5 bases from V and 3 from J; bases not matched to a gene: 7. This CDR3 is built from 15 residues. The V gene's germline CDR1 is SGHTA and CDR2 FQGNSA.

The chain combines TRBV20-1 with TRBJ2-7; no clear D gene. Trimming took 0 bases from V and 2 from J, leaving 14 bases between them. The CDR3 totals 15 residues. Germline CDR1 DFQATT, CDR2 SNEGSKA (reference sequence). CDR3 in DNA: TGCAGTGCTAGAGACGAAGGTTTCCTAACCTACGAGCAGTACTTC. Protein: CSARDEGFLTYEQYF.

This clonotype was seen just once. The genes are TRBV14 and TRBJ1-2; D unclear. This CDR3 is 15 amino acids long. In germline, CDR1 is SGHDN, CDR2 FVKESK. Trimming stripped 4 bases from V and 8 bases from J, with 20 bases between. The CDR3 DNA sequence: TGTGCCAGCAGCCCACAGCTGTCAACCGTCGGGGGCTACACCTTC. Translating gives CASSPQLSTVGGYTF.

The chain links TRBV19 to TRBJ2-3; D is uncertain. Germline CDR1 reads LNHDA; CDR2 reads SQIVND (reference sequence). The CDR3 spans 15 residues. With 1 base removed from V and 4 bases from J, the gap between germline ends came to 12 bases. CDR3 DNA sequence: TGTGCCAGTAGTATAGCACCTCCGGGCGCAGATACGCAGTATTTT. This gives the protein CASSIAPPGADTQYF.

The J gene is TRBJ2-5, the V gene TRBV7-6; weak D call: TRBD2 (5 bases). Germline-derived CDR1 and CDR2 are SGHVS and FNYEAQ. There are 13 residues in the CDR3. The V gene lost 2 bases and the J gene lost 4 bases, with 8 bases spanning the gap. The DNA for the CDR3 is TGTGCCAGCAGCTTAAATGCGGGAGAGACCCAGTACTTC. This sequence encodes CASSLNAGETQYF.

This CDR3 is CASSPGQGFYIQYF. CDR3 bases: TGTGCCAGCTCACCGGGACAGGGATTTTACATTCAGTACTTC. The chain uses TRBV18 and TRBJ2-4, with 9 positions matching TRBD1. Germline V gives CDR1 KGHSH, CDR2 LQKENI. This CDR3 contains 14 residues. J was trimmed by 8 bases and V by 3 bases; bases with no gene match: 5.

This clonotype was detected ten times or more. The chain couples TRBV2 to TRBJ2-7; 9 bases map to TRBD1. The CDR3 contains 14 residues. The V gene's germline CDR1 is SNHLY and CDR2 FYNNEI. After removal of 7 bases from V and 3 bases from J, the junction contained 7 bases not matched to a gene. In nucleotides, the CDR3 is TGTGCCAGCATCAATGACAGGGGGGTCTACGAGCAGTACTTC. Its protein is CASINDRGVYEQYF. The variable domain in full, completed from reference TRBV2 and TRBJ2-7, reads EPEVTQTPSHQVTQMGQEVILRCVPISNHLYFYWYRQILGQKVEFLVSFYNNEISEKSEIFDDQFSVERPDGSNFTLKIRSTKLEDSAMYFCASINDRGVYEQYFGPGTRLTVT.

The V gene is TRBV6-6, the J gene TRBJ2-3; the match to TRBD2 covers 9 bases. Trimming removed 1 base from V and 3 bases from J; junction bases left unmatched: 14. Germline CDR1 MNHNY, CDR2 SVGAGI (reference sequence). The CDR3 has 19 residues. CDR3 coding DNA: TGTGCCAGCAGTTACTATCCCCTCTCGCGGGAGGGCCCTACAGATACGCAGTATTTT. As protein: CASSYYPLSREGPTDTQYF.

This clonotype was found a few times. The chain has TRBV24-1 and TRBJ2-1; no definite D call. V was pared by 3 bases and J by 7 bases, with 3 bases between. Germline CDR1 is KGHDR and CDR2 is SFDVKD. CDR3 size: 11 residues. The DNA of the CDR3 is TGTGCCACCAGTGATGGAAATGAGCAGTTCTTC. As protein: CATSDGNEQFF.

The chain employs TRBV7-8 and TRBJ2-3; D unresolved. The CDR3 covers 18 residues. Germline V gives CDR1 SGHVS, CDR2 FQNEAQ. V gave up 5 bases and J gave up 2 bases, with 23 bases separating them. The CDR3 is CASSPARPPESFTDTQYF. In DNA form, the CDR3 reads TGTGCCAGCAGCCCTGCAAGGCCCCCGGAATCATTCACAGATACGCAGTATTTT.

V is TRBV7-2 and J is TRBJ1-1; D not resolved. Germline-derived CDR1 and CDR2 are SGHTA and FQGNSA. The CDR3 consists of 13 residues. Trimming shortened V by 2 bases and J by 1 base, and 5 bases separated the two germline ends. The CDR3 nucleotides read TGTGCCAGCAGCTTAATGGCGAACACTGAAGCTTTCTTT. Protein sequence: CASSLMANTEAFF. The full variable domain, in which reference TRBV7-2 and TRBJ1-1 provide the parts outside the CDR3, is GAGVSQSPSNKVTEKGKDVELRCDPISGHTALYWYRQSLGQGLEFLIYFQGNSAPDKSGLPSDRFSAERTGGSVSTLTIQRTQQEDSAVYLCASSLMANTEAFFGQGTRLTVV.

The gene calls are TRBV6-4 and TRBJ2-6, with D possibly TRBD2 on 6 matching bases. The CDR3 totals 16 residues. Germline loops: CDR1 MRHNA, CDR2 SNTAGT. Deletions cut 8 bases from V and 2 bases from J, with 16 bases between. This CDR3 reads CASGPNGGTGANVLTF. The CDR3 bases are TGTGCCAGCGGACCTAATGGGGGGACTGGGGCCAACGTCCTGACTTTC.

This clonotype was observed at least ten times. The chain joins TRBV6-1 to TRBJ1-5; 8 bases agree with TRBD1. The CDR3 runs 14 residues. V lost 7 bases, J lost 6 bases, and 8 bases stayed unmatched. Germline values: CDR1 MNHNS, CDR2 SASEGT. In DNA form, the CDR3 reads TGTGCCAGCACCGACGGACAGGGCGTTCAGCCCCAGCATTTT. It codes for CASTDGQGVQPQHF.

In this sample, this clonotype turned up many times. The CDR3 DNA follows: TGTGCCAGCAGCCTAGGAAATATGAACACTGAAGCTTTCTTT. Amino acids: CASSLGNMNTEAFF. J is TRBJ1-1 and V is TRBV7-2; the D is unclear. The CDR3 spans 14 residues. The V end was cut by 5 bases, the J end by 0 bases, with 10 bases between. The germline CDR1 and CDR2 sequences are SGHTA and FQGNSA. The full variable domain, rest sourced from reference TRBV7-2 and TRBJ1-1, is GAGVSQSPSNKVTEKGKDVELRCDPISGHTALYWYRQSLGQGLEFLIYFQGNSAPDKSGLPSDRFSAERTGGSVSTLTIQRTQQEDSAVYLCASSLGNMNTEAFFGQGTRLTVV.

This clonotype was seen a handful of times. The rearrangement links TRBV7-6 to TRBJ2-6, with 7 bases that match TRBD2. V lost 4 bases, J lost 0 bases, and 3 bases stayed unmatched. Germline V gene data show CDR1 as SGHVS and CDR2 as FNYEAQ. The CDR3 runs 16 residues. The CDR3, as DNA: TGTGCCAGCAGCTCACTAGCGTCCTCTGGGGCCAACGTCCTGACTTTC. It translates to CASSSLASSGANVLTF.

The gene calls are TRBV7-2 and TRBJ1-3, with a weak D call TRBD1 (5 bases). Germline CDR1 reads SGHTA; CDR2 reads FQGNSA. The CDR3 is 16 residues long. V dropped 5 bases and J dropped 1 base, with 15 bases sitting between them. CDR3 region: CASSLTTGFSGNTIYF. The CDR3 coding sequence is TGTGCCAGCAGCCTTACCACAGGCTTTTCTGGAAACACCATATATTTT. The entire variable domain, with the rest obtained from reference TRBV7-2 and TRBJ1-3, is as follows: GAGVSQSPSNKVTEKGKDVELRCDPISGHTALYWYRQSLGQGLEFLIYFQGNSAPDKSGLPSDRFSAERTGGSVSTLTIQRTQQEDSAVYLCASSLTTGFSGNTIYFGEGSWLTVV.

The V gene is TRBV19, the J gene TRBJ1-5; D might be TRBD1 (6 bases). Trimming removed 5 bases from V and 7 bases from J, with 18 bases in between. This CDR3 has 15 amino acids. Germline assignment: CDR1 LNHDA and CDR2 SQIVND (reference sequence). This chain's CDR3 is CASSPRGGRGQPQHF. Written as DNA, the CDR3 is TGTGCCAGTAGTCCTCGTGGGGGGCGCGGCCAGCCCCAGCATTTT. The full variable domain, with the rest looked up from reference TRBV19 and TRBJ1-5, is DGGITQSPKYLFRKEGQNVTLSCEQNLNHDAMYWYRQDPGQGLRLIYYSQIVNDFQKGDIAEGYSVSREKKESFPLTVTSAQKNPTAFYLCASSPRGGRGQPQHFGDGTRLSIL.

The V gene is TRBV5-1, the J gene TRBJ2-5; the match to TRBD2 covers 9 bases. This CDR3 is 14 amino acids long. Per germline, CDR1 SGHRS and CDR2 YFSETQ. The J segment lost 2 bases and the V segment lost 8 bases, leaving 7 bases of the junction unmatched. The DNA of the CDR3 is TGCGCCAGTGCTAGCGGGGCCCAACAAGAGACCCAGTACTTC. This translates into CASASGAQQETQYF.